This T cell receptor (beta chain) was found in a study of control samples from healthy donors and cancer patients. The method was immunoSEQ multiplex PCR; TCRdb's version includes in-frame clones alone and lacks a portion of them. The sample contains 170,000 or so clones, around 94% of which appear only once. The CDR3 consists of 15 residues. The junction had 14 bases not matched to a gene; V was cut back by 8 bases and J by 5 bases. Germline CDR1 and CDR2: SNHLY and FYNNEI. This clonotype originated in a woman aged 18-30 years in good health. Sequenced material: blood. V usage is TRBV2 and J usage is TRBJ2-7; 8 bases match TRBD1. CDR3 bases: TGTGCCAGCCCTTCGGACAGGGATAACTCTGACGAGCAGTACTTC. This translates into CASPSDRDNSDEQYF.